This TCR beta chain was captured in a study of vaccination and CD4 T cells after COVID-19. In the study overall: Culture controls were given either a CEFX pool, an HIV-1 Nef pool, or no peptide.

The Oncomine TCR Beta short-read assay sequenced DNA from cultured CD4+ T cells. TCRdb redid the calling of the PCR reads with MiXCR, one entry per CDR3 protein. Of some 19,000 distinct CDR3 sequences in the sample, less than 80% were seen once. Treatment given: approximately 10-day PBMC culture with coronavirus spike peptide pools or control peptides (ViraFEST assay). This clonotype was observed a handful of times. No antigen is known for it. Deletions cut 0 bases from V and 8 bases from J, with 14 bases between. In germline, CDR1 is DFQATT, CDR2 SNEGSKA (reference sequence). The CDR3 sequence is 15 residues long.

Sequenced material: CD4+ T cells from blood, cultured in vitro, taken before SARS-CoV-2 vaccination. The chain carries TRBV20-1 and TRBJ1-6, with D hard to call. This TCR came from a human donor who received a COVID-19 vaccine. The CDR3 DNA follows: TGCAGTGCTAGAGATCGACCGGGCAACTATTCACCCCTCCACTTT. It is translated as CSARDRPGNYSPLHF.